The T cell receptor (beta chain) described here comes from a study of shared clonotypes between healthy human individuals. Broader study findings: It was the non-shared clonotypes that had lower generation probabilities than clonotypes shared by all four donors.

J lost 4 bases, V lost 9 bases, and 11 bases had no gene match. From germline, CDR1 is MNHNS and CDR2 SASEGT. The CDR3 length is 15 residues. In the case of this clone: The antigen is undetermined.

Generated by immunoSEQ multiplex PCR, the TCRdb table keeps only in-frame clones and is missing some. Among 950,000 to 1,100,000 clones listed, about three quarters were seen once. The chain joins TRBV6-1 to TRBJ2-7; TRBD2 aligns across 11 bases. Sequences were obtained from memory CD4+ T cells sorted from blood. Subset: CD45RA-negative fraction. This TCR was recovered from a young man in good health. The CDR3 region has the DNA TGTGCCAGTATCGCTAGCGGGGGGCAAAGTTACGAGCAGTACTTC. Translating gives CASIASGGQSYEQYF.